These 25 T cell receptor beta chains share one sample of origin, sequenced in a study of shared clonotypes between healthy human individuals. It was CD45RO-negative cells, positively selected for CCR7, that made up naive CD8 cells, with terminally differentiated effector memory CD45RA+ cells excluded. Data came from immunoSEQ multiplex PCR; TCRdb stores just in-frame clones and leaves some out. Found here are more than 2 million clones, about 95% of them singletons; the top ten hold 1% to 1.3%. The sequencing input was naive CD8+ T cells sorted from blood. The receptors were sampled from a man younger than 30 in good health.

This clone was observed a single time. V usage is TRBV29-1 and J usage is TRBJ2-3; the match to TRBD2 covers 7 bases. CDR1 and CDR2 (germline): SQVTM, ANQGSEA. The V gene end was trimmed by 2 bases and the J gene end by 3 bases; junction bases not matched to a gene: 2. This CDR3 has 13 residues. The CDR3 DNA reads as TGCAGCGTTGAACCGCGGGAGACAGATACGCAGTATTTT. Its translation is CSVEPRETDTQYF.

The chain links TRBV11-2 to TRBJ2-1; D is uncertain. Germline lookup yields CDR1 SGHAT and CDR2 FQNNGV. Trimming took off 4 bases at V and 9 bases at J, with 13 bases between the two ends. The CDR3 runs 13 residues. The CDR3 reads CASSSLLLGEQFF. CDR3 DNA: TGTGCCAGCAGCTCCCTTCTTTTGGGTGAGCAGTTCTTC.

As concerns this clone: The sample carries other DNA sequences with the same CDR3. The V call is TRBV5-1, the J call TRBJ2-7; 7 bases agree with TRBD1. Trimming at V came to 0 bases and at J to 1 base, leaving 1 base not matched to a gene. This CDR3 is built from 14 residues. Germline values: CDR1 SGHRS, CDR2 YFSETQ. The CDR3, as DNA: TGCGCCAGCAGCTTGGCGACAGGGTCCTACGAGCAGTACTTC. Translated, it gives CASSLATGSYEQYF.

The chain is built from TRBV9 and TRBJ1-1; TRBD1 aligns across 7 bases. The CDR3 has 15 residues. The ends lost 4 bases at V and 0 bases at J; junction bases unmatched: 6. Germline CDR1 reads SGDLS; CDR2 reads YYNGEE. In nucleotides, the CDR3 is TGTGCCAGCAGCCCACGGGACAGCCTGAACACTGAAGCTTTCTTT. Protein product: CASSPRDSLNTEAFF.

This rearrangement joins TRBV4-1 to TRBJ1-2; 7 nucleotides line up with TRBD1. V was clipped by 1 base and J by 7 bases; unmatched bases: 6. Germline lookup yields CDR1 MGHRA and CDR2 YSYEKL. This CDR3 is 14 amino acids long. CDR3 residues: CASSQGQGKSGYTF. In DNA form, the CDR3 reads TGCGCCAGCAGCCAAGGACAGGGAAAGTCTGGCTACACCTTC.

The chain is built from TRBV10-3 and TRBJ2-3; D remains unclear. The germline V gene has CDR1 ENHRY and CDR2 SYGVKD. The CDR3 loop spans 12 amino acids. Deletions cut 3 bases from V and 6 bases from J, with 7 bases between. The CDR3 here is CAISDEADTQYF. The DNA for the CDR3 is TGTGCCATCAGTGATGAGGCGGATACGCAGTATTTT.

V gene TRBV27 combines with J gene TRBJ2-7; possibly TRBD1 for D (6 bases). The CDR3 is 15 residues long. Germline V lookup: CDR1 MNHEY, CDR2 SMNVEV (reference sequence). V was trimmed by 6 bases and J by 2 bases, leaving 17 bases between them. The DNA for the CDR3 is TGTGCCAGCAGGGGTGGGGACAAAAACCCCTACGAGCAGTACTTC. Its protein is CASRGGDKNPYEQYF.

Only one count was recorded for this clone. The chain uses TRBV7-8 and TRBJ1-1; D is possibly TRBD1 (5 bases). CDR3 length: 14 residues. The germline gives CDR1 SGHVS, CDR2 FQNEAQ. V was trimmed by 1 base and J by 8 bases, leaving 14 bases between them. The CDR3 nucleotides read TGTGCCAGCAGCTTAGTTTACGGGAACAGGGAAGCTTTCTTT. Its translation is CASSLVYGNREAFF.

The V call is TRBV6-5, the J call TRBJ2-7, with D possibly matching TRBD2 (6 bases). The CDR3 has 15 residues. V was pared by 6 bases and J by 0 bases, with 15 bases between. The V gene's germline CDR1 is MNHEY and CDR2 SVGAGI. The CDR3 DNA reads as TGTGCCAGCAGCCGCTTGGAGGGGTACTCCTACGAGCAGTACTTC. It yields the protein CASSRLEGYSYEQYF.

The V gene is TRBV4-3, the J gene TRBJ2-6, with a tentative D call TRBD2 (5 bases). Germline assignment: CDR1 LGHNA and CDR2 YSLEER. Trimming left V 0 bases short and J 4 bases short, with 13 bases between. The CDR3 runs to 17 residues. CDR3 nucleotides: TGCGCCAGCAGCCAAGAGTTGGCGGGCTCCGGGGCCAACGTCCTGACTTTC. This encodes CASSQELAGSGANVLTF.

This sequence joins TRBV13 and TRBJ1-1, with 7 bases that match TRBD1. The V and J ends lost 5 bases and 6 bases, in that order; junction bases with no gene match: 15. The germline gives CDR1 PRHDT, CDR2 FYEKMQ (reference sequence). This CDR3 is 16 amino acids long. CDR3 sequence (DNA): TGTGCCAGCAGCCCAGGGACAGTGGGTTTGGGGGCTGAAGCTTTCTTT. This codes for CASSPGTVGLGAEAFF. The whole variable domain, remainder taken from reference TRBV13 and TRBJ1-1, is AAGVIQSPRHLIKEKRETATLKCYPIPRHDTVYWYQQGPGQDPQFLISFYEKMQSDKGSIPDRFSAQQFSDYHSELNMSSLELGDSALYFCASSPGTVGLGAEAFFGQGTRLTVV.

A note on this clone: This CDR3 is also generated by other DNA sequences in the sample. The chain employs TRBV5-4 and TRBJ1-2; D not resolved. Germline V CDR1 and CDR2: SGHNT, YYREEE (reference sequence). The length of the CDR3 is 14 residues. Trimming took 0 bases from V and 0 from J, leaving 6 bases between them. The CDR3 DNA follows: TGTGCCAGCAGCTTGGGATTAACTAACTATGGCTACACCTTC. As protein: CASSLGLTNYGYTF.

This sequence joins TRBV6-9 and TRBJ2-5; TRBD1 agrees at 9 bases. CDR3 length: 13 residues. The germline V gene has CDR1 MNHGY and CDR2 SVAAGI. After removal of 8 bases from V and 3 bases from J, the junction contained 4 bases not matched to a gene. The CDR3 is CASPGDREETQYF. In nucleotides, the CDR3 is TGTGCCAGCCCGGGGGACAGGGAAGAGACCCAGTACTTC.

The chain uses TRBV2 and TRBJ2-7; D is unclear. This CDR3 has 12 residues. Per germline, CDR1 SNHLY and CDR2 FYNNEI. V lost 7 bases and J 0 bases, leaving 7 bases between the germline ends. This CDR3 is CASKSASYEQYF. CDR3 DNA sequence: TGTGCCAGCAAGTCCGCCTCCTACGAGCAGTACTTC.

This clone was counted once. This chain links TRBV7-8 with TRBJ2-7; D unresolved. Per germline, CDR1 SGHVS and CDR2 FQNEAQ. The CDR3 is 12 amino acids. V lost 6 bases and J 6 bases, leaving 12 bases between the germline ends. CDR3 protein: CASRNPYSEQYF. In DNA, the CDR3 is TGTGCCAGCAGAAACCCTTACAGCGAGCAGTACTTC.

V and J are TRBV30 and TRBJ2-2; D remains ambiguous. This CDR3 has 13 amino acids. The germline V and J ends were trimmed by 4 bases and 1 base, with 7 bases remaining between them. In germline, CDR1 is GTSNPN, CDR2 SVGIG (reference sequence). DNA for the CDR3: TGTGCCTGGATCGCGCAGAACACCGGGGAGCTGTTTTTT. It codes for CAWIAQNTGELFF.

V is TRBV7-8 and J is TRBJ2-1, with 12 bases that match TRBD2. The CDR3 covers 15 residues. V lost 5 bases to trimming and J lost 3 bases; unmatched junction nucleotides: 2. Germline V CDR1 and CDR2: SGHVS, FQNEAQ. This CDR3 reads CASSRTSGVYNEQFF. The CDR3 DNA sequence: TGTGCCAGCAGCCGGACTAGCGGGGTCTACAATGAGCAGTTCTTC.

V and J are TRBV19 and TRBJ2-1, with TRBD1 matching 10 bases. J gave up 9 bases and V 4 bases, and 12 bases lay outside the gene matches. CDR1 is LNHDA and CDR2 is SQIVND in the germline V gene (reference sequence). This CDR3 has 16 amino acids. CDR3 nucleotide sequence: TGTGCCAGTAGTAGCCCATGGGACAGGGGATTCACTGAGCAGTTCTTC. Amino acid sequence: CASSSPWDRGFTEQFF. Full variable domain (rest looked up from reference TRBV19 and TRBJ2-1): DGGITQSPKYLFRKEGQNVTLSCEQNLNHDAMYWYRQDPGQGLRLIYYSQIVNDFQKGDIAEGYSVSREKKESFPLTVTSAQKNPTAFYLCASSSPWDRGFTEQFFGPGTRLTVL.

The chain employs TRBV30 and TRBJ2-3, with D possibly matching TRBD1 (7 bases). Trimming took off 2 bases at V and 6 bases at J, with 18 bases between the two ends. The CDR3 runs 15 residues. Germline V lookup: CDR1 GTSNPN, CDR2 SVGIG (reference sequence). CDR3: CAWSYGGQIADTQYF. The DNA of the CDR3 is TGTGCCTGGAGTTACGGGGGACAGATCGCGGATACGCAGTATTTT.

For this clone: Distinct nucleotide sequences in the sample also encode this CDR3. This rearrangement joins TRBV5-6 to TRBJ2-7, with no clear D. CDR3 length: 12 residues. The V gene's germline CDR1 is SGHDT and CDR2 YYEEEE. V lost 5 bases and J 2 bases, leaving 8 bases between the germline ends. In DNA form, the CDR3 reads TGTGCCAGCAGTTCCGAGGCCTACGAGCAGTACTTC. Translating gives CASSSEAYEQYF.

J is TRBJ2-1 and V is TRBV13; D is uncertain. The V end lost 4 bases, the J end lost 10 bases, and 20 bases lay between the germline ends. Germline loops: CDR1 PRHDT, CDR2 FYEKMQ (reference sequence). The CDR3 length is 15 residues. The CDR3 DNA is TGTGCCAGCAGCTCCCCTTCTTTGGGAAGACCGGAGCAGTTCTTC. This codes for CASSSPSLGRPEQFF.

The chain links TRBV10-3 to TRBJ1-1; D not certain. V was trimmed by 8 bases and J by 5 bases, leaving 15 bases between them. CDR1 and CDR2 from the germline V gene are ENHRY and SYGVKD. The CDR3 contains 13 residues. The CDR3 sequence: CAIQEGILTEAFF. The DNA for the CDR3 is TGTGCCATCCAGGAGGGCATCTTAACTGAAGCTTTCTTT.

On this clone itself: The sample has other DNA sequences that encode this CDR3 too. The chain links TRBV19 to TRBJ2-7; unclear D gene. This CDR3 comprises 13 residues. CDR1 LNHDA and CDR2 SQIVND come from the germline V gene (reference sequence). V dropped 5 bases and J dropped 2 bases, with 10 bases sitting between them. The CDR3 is CASSASGAYEQYF. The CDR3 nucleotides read TGTGCCAGTAGTGCCTCAGGAGCCTACGAGCAGTACTTC. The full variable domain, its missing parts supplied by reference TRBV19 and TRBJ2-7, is DGGITQSPKYLFRKEGQNVTLSCEQNLNHDAMYWYRQDPGQGLRLIYYSQIVNDFQKGDIAEGYSVSREKKESFPLTVTSAQKNPTAFYLCASSASGAYEQYFGPGTRLTVT.

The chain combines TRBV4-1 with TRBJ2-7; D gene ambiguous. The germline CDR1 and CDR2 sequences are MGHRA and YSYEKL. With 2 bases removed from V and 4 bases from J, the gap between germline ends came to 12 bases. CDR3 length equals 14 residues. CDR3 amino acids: CASSQLETLYEQYF. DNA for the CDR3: TGCGCCAGCAGCCAACTCGAAACATTGTACGAGCAGTACTTC.

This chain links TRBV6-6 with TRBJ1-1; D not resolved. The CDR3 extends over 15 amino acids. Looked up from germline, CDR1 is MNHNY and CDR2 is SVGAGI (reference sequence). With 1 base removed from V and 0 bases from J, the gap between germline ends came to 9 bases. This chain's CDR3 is CASSYFKQMNTEAFF. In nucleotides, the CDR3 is TGTGCCAGCAGTTACTTTAAACAGATGAACACTGAAGCTTTCTTT.